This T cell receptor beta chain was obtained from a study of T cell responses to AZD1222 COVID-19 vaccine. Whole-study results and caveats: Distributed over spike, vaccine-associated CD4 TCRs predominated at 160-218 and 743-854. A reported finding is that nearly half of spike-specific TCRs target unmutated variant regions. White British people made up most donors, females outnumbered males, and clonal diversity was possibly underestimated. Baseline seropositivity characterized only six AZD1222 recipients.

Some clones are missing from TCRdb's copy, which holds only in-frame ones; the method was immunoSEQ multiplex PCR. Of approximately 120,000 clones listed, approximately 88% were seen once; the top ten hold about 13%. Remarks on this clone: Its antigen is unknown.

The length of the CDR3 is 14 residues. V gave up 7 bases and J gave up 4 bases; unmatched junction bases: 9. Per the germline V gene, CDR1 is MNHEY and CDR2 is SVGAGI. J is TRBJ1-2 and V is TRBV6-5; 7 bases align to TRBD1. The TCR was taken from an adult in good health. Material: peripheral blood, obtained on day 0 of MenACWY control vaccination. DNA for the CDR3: TGTGCCAGCAAGCAGACAGGGTCTATCTATGGCTACACCTTC. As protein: CASKQTGSIYGYTF.